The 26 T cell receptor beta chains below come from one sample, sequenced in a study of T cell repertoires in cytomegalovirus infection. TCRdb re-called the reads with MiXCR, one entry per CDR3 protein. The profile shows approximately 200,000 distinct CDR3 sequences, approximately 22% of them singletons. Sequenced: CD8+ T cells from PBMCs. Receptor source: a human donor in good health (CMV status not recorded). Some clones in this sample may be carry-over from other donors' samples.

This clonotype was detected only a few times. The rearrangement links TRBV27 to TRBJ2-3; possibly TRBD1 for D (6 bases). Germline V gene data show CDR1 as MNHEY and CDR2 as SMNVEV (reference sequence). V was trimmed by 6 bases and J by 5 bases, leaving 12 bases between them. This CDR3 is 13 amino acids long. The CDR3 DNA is TGTGCCAGCAGCAGACAGGCCGGAGATACGCAGTATTTT. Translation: CASSRQAGDTQYF.

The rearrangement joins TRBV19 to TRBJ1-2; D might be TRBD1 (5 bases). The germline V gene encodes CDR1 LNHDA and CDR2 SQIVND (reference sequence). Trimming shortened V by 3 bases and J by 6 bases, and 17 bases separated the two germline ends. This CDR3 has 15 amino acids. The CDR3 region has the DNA TGTGCCAGTAGTATTGCGGGGGGATCTGCGGATGGCTACACCTTC. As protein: CASSIAGGSADGYTF.

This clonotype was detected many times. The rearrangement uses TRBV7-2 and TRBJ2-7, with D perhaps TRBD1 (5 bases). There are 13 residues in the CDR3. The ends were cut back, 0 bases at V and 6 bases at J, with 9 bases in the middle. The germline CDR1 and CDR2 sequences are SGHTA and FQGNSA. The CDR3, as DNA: TGTGCCAGCAGCTTAGCGACAGAGGTCGAGCAGTACTTC. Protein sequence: CASSLATEVEQYF.

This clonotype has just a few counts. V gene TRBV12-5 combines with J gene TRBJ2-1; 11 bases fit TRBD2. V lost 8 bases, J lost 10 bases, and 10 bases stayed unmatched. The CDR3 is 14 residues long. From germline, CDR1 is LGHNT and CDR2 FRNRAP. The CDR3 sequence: CASSGTSGLAEQFF. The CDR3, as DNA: TGTGCTAGTAGTGGGACTAGCGGACTCGCGGAGCAGTTCTTC.

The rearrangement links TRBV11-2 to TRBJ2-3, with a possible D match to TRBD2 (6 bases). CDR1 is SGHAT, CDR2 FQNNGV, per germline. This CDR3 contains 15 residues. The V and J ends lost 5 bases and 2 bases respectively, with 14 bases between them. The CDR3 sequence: CASSQWGDLTDTQYF. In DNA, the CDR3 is TGTGCCAGCAGCCAATGGGGGGACCTCACAGATACGCAGTATTTT.

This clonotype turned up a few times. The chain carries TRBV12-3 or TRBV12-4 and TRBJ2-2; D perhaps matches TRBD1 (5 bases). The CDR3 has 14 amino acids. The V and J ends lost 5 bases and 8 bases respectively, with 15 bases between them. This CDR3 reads CASSPLGADGELFF. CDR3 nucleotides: TGTGCCAGCAGTCCCTTAGGGGCAGATGGGGAGCTGTTTTTT.

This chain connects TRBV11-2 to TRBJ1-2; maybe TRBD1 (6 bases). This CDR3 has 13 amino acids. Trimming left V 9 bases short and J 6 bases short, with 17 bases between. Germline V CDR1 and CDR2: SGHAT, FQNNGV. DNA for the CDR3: TGTGCCAGTATTGGGGGGCCGGTTGATGGCTACACCTTC. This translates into CASIGGPVDGYTF.

CDR3 nucleotide sequence: TGTGCCAGCAAGGTCGCAGCTCCTATTGACTATGGCTACACCTTC. It encodes CASKVAAPIDYGYTF. The chain is built from TRBV7-9 and TRBJ1-2; no clear D. The CDR3 totals 15 residues. CDR1 is SEHNR, CDR2 FQNEAQ, per germline (reference sequence). V was cut by 7 bases and J by 3 bases, with 18 bases left in between.

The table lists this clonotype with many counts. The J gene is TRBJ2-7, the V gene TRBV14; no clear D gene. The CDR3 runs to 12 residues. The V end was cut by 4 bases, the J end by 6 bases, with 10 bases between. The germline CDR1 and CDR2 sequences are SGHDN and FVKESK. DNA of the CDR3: TGTGCCAGCAGCCTGTCGATACGCGAGCAGTACTTC. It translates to CASSLSIREQYF.

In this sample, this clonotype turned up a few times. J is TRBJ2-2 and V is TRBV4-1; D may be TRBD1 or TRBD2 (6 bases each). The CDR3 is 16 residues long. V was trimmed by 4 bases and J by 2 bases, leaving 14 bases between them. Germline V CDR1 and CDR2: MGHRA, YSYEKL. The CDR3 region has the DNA TGCGCCAGCAGCCTAGTAGGGGGGATTAACACCGGGGAGCTGTTTTTT. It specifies CASSLVGGINTGELFF.

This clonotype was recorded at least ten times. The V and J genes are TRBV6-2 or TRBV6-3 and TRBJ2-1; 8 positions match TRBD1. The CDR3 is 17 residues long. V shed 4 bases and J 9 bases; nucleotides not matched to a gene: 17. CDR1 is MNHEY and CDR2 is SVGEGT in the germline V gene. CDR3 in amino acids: CASSLEVSRQGAGEQFF. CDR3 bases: TGTGCCAGCAGTTTGGAGGTTTCGCGGCAGGGGGCCGGTGAGCAGTTCTTC.

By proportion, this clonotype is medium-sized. CDR3 loop: CASSPPGQKPYEQYF. Here the CDR3 DNA reads TGTGCCAGCAGCCCGCCGGGACAGAAACCTTACGAGCAGTACTTC. The gene calls are TRBV7-9 and TRBJ2-7; 7 bases match TRBD1. CDR1 and CDR2 (germline): SEHNR, FQNEAQ (reference sequence). The CDR3 is 15 residues long. The V segment lost 5 bases and the J segment 4 bases; nucleotides outside the gene matches: 11.

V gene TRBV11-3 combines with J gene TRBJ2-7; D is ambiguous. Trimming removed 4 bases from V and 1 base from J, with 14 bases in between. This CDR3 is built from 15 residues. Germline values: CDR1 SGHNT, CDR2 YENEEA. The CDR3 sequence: CASSSGPAASYEQYF. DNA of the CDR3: TGTGCCAGCAGCTCTGGGCCGGCAGCTTCCTACGAGCAGTACTTC.

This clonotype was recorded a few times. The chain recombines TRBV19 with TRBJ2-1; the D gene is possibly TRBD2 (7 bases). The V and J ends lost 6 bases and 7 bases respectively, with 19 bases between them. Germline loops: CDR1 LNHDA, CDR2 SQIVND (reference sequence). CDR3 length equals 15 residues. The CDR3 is CASSPAAGASNEQFF. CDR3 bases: TGTGCCAGTAGCCCTGCGGCGGGGGCTTCTAATGAGCAGTTCTTC.

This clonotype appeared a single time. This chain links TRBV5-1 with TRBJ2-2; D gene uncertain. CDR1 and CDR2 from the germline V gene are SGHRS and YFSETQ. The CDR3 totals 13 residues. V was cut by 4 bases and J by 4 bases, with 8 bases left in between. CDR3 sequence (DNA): TGCGCCAGCAGCATTGACGGCACCGGGGAGCTGTTTTTT. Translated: CASSIDGTGELFF.

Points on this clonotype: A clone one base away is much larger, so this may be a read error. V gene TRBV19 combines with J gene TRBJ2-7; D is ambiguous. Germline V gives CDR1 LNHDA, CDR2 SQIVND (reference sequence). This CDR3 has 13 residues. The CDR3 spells CASSISPYYGQYF. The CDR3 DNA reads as TGTGCCAGTAGTATAAGCCCTTACTACGGGCAGTACTTC.

The CDR3 DNA follows: TGCGCCAGCAGCTTGGGTAGGCAGGGGGGCTCCCACCGAGCCCCGGACGAGCAGTACTTC. It encodes CASSLGRQGGSHRAPDEQYF. The J gene is TRBJ2-7, the V gene TRBV5-1, with TRBD1 as a possible D gene (7 bases). The CDR3 spans 20 residues. Germline CDR1 SGHRS, CDR2 YFSETQ. The V and J ends lost 0 bases and 5 bases respectively, with 30 bases between them.

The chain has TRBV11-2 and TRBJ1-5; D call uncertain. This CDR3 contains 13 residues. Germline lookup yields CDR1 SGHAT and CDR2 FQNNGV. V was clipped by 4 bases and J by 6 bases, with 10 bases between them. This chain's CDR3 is CASSSGVGQPQHF. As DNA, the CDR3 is TGTGCCAGCAGCTCCGGGGTCGGTCAGCCCCAGCATTTT.

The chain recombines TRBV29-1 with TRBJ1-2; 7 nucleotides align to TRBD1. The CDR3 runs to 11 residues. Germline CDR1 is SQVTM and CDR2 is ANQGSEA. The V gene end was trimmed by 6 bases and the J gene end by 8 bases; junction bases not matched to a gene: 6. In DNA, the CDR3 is TGCAGCGTAAGGGGGCGAGAGGGCTACACCTTC. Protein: CSVRGREGYTF.

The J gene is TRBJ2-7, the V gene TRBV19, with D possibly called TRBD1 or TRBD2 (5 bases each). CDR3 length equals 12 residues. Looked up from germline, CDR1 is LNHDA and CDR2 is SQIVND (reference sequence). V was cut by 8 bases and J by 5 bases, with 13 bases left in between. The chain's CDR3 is CASGTGPNEQYF. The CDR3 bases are TGTGCCAGTGGGACGGGACCTAACGAGCAGTACTTC. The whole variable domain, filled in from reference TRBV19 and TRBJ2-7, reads DGGITQSPKYLFRKEGQNVTLSCEQNLNHDAMYWYRQDPGQGLRLIYYSQIVNDFQKGDIAEGYSVSREKKESFPLTVTSAQKNPTAFYLCASGTGPNEQYFGPGTRLTVT.

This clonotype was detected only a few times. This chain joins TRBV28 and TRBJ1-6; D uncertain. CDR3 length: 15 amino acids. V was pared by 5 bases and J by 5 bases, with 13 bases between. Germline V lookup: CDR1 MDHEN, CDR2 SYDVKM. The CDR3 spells CASSQPGENNSPLHF. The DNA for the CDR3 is TGTGCCAGCAGTCAACCGGGTGAAAATAATTCACCCCTCCACTTT.

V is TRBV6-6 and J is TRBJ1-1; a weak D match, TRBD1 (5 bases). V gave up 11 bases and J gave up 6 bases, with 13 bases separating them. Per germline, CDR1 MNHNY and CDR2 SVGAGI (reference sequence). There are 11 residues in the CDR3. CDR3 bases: TGTGCCGGACGAGGGACTTCTGAAGCTTTCTTT. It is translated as CAGRGTSEAFF.

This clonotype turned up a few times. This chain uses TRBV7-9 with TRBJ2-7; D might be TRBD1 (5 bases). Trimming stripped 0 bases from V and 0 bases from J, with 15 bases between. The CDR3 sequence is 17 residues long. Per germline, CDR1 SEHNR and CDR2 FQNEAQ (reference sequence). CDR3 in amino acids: CASSLAWQGLSSYEQYF. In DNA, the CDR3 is TGTGCCAGCAGCTTAGCGTGGCAGGGCCTGTCCTCCTACGAGCAGTACTTC. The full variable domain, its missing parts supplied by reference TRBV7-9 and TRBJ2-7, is DTGVSQNPRHKITKRGQNVTFRCDPISEHNRLYWYRQTLGQGPEFLTYFQNEAQLEKSRLLSDRFSAERPKGSFSTLEIQRTEQGDSAMYLCASSLAWQGLSSYEQYFGPGTRLTVT.

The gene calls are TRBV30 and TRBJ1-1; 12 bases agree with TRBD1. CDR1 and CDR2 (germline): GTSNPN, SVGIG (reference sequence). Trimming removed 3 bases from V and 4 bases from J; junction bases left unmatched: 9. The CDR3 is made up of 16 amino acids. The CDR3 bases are TGTGCCTGGAGCCGGTGGGGACAGGGGGCTGTCACTGAAGCTTTCTTT. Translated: CAWSRWGQGAVTEAFF.

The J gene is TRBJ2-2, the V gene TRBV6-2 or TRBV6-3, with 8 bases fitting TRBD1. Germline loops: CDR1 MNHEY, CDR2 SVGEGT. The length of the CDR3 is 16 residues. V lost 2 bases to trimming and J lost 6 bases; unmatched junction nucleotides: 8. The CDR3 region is CASSYTRTGIAGELFF. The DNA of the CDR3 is TGTGCCAGCAGTTACACTCGGACAGGGATTGCCGGGGAGCTGTTTTTT.

The CDR3, as DNA: TGTGCCAGCAGCCCCTCGGGCGGCTATGGCTACACCTTC. Residues: CASSPSGGYGYTF. J is TRBJ1-2 and V is TRBV3-1; D uncertain. V was clipped by 4 bases and J by 4 bases, with 10 bases between them. The CDR3 extends over 13 amino acids. The germline gives CDR1 LGHDT, CDR2 YNNKEL (reference sequence). The complete variable domain, with remaining parts taken from reference TRBV3-1 and TRBJ1-2, reads DTAVSQTPKYLVTQMGNDKSIKCEQNLGHDTMYWYKQDSKKFLKIMFSYNNKELIINETVPNRFSPKSPDKAHLNLHINSLELGDSAVYFCASSPSGGYGYTFGSGTRLTVV.